Below are 14 T cell receptor beta chains sequenced from a single sample in a study of shared clonotypes between healthy human individuals. Naive CD8 cells were CD45RO-negative, positively selected for CCR7, excluding terminally differentiated effector memory CD45RA+ cells. Profiling relied on immunoSEQ multiplex PCR, and the TCRdb table lists in-frame clones only, not all of them. The sample includes about 2.1 million clones, about 93% of them seen just once. The sample consisted of naive CD8+ T cells from PBMCs. The receptors stem from a young man in good health. Some clones in this sample may be carry-over from other donors' samples.

The J gene is TRBJ2-7, the V gene TRBV27; D is undetermined. V lost 2 bases to trimming and J lost 1 base, with 9 bases between them. The CDR3 runs to 14 residues. CDR1 is MNHEY, CDR2 SMNVEV, per germline (reference sequence). The CDR3 spells CASSLGRISYEQYF. The CDR3 DNA follows: TGTGCCAGCAGTTTAGGCCGGATATCCTACGAGCAGTACTTC.

The chain employs TRBV7-8 and TRBJ2-7; perhaps TRBD2 as D (6 bases). Germline CDR1 SGHVS, CDR2 FQNEAQ. The CDR3 sequence is 15 residues long. Trimming cost V 1 base and J 0 bases, with 10 bases left between them. Here the CDR3 DNA reads TGTGCCAGCAGCTTAGAGGCGGGGCTCTCCTACGAGCAGTACTTC. Its protein is CASSLEAGLSYEQYF.

The CDR3 DNA sequence: TGCAGCGTTCAGAACCGGGGACTCTACAATGAGCAGTTCTTC. Translation gives CSVQNRGLYNEQFF. The chain carries TRBV29-1 and TRBJ2-1; D perhaps matches TRBD2 (6 bases). CDR3 length: 14 residues. Germline assignment: CDR1 SQVTM and CDR2 ANQGSEA. Trimming cost V 5 bases and J 3 bases, with 14 bases left between them.

The chain has TRBV10-1 and TRBJ2-2; a possible D gene is TRBD1 (6 bases). Per germline, CDR1 WNHNN and CDR2 SYGVQD (reference sequence). V was clipped by 0 bases and J by 6 bases, with 11 bases between them. The CDR3 is made up of 15 amino acids. The CDR3, as DNA: TGCGCCAGCAGTGAGTCCGTGGGGGCTCCCGGGGAGCTGTTTTTT. Amino acid sequence: CASSESVGAPGELFF.

The chain combines TRBV9 with TRBJ2-2, with unresolved D. V shed 6 bases and J shed 6 bases, with 6 bases lying between them. Germline values: CDR1 SGDLS, CDR2 YYNGEE. This CDR3 is built from 11 residues. Here the CDR3 reads CASTTAGELFF. The CDR3 DNA is TGTGCCAGCACAACAGCCGGGGAGCTGTTTTTT.

Notes on this clone: The same CDR3 is also encoded by other DNA sequences in this sample. This chain links TRBV7-9 with TRBJ1-5; D is unresolved. The CDR3 runs 12 residues. V lost 5 bases and J 4 bases, leaving 6 bases between the germline ends. CDR1 is SEHNR, CDR2 FQNEAQ, per germline (reference sequence). The CDR3 sequence is CASSGSNQPQHF. In nucleotides, the CDR3 is TGTGCCAGCAGCGGCAGTAATCAGCCCCAGCATTTT.

The V and J genes are TRBV5-6 and TRBJ2-4; unclear D gene. This CDR3 is 14 amino acids long. V was pared by 5 bases and J by 0 bases, with 9 bases between. CDR1 and CDR2 (germline): SGHDT, YYEEEE. In DNA, the CDR3 is TGTGCCAGCAGTCACAGACTAGCCAAAAACATTCAGTACTTC. Protein sequence: CASSHRLAKNIQYF. Complete variable domain (other parts from reference TRBV5-6 and TRBJ2-4): DAGVTQSPTHLIKTRGQQVTLRCSPKSGHDTVSWYQQALGQGPQFIFQYYEEEERQRGNFPDRFSGHQFPNYSSELNVNALLLGDSALYLCASSHRLAKNIQYFGAGTRLSVL.

In its sample, this clone was seen once. The chain joins TRBV21-1 to TRBJ2-7. Judging by the DNA end, TRBJ2-5 fits better; the J call may be wrong. TRBV21-1 is described as a pseudogene. The CDR3 sequence is 11 residues long. CDR3 in DNA: TGTGCCAGCAGCAATAAAAAGACCCAGTACTTC. Translation: CASSNKKTQYF.

The chain couples TRBV28 to TRBJ1-2, with D tentatively TRBD1 (5 bases). The CDR3 is 19 residues long. Trimming stripped 2 bases from V and 7 bases from J, with 29 bases between. CDR1 and CDR2 (germline): MDHEN, SYDVKM. The CDR3 loop reads CASSLPHFFSERDLFGYTF. The CDR3 DNA follows: TGTGCCAGCAGTTTACCCCACTTTTTCTCGGAGAGGGACCTCTTTGGCTACACCTTC.

The chain joins TRBV4-2 to TRBJ2-5; a possible D gene is TRBD2 (6 bases). The J call may be incorrect, as the DNA end agrees better with TRBJ2-7. CDR1 is LGHNA, CDR2 YNFKEQ, per germline. This CDR3 spans 15 amino acids. The CDR3 sequence is CASSQATSSAYEQYF. The CDR3 DNA reads TGTGCCAGCAGCCAAGCCACTAGCAGTGCCTACGAGCAGTACTTC.

Note on this clone: The same CDR3 is also encoded by other DNA sequences in this sample. The chain recombines TRBV27 with TRBJ1-4; 8 nucleotides line up with TRBD1. V lost 7 bases to trimming and J lost 3 bases; unmatched junction nucleotides: 4. CDR3 length: 14 amino acids. CDR1 is MNHEY, CDR2 SMNVEV, per germline (reference sequence). CDR3 DNA: TGTGCCAGCACCCCGACAGGGGCTAATGAAAAACTGTTTTTT. It specifies CASTPTGANEKLFF.

The chain is built from TRBV27 and TRBJ2-2, with D perhaps TRBD1 or TRBD2 (5 bases each). Germline CDR1 and CDR2: MNHEY and SMNVEV (reference sequence). The CDR3 is 18 amino acids. Trimming cost V 8 bases and J 0 bases, with 22 bases left between them. The CDR3 is CASGLGDRDEANTGELFF. CDR3 nucleotides: TGTGCCAGCGGCCTTGGGGACCGGGACGAGGCGAACACCGGGGAGCTGTTTTTT.

This sequence joins TRBV4-1 and TRBJ2-5, with D possibly called TRBD1 or TRBD2 (5 bases each). CDR1 is MGHRA and CDR2 is YSYEKL in the germline V gene. The CDR3 loop spans 14 amino acids. V was shortened by 4 bases and J by 5 bases, with 14 bases between the two germline ends. The CDR3 region is CASSPRGDGETQYF. DNA for the CDR3: TGCGCCAGCAGCCCGCGAGGGGACGGGGAGACCCAGTACTTC.

The V and J genes are TRBV5-4 and TRBJ2-3; 8 nucleotides agree with TRBD2. The CDR3 contains 12 residues. CDR1 is SGHNT, CDR2 YYREEE, per germline (reference sequence). V was pared by 3 bases and J by 13 bases, with 7 bases of the junction left unmatched. The CDR3 is CASSSGLAGEYF. The CDR3 nucleotides read TGTGCCAGCAGCTCCGGACTAGCAGGAGAGTATTTT.